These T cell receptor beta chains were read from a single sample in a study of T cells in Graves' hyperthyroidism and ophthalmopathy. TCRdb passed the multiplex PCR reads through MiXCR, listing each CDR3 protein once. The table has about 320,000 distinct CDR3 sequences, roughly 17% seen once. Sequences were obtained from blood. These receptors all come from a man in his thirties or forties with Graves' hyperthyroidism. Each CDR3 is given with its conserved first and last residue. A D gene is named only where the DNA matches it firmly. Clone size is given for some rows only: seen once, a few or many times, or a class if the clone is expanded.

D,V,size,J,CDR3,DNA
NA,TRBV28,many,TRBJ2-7,CATDREGIEQYF,TGTGCCACGGACAGGGAGGGGATCGAGCAGTACTTC
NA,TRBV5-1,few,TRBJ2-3,CASSSAWRRGADTQYF,TGCGCCAGCAGCTCGGCTTGGCGGAGAGGGGCAGATACGCAGTATTTT
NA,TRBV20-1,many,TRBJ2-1,CSARGRGSYNEQFF,TGCAGTGCTAGAGGGAGGGGCAGCTACAATGAGCAGTTCTTC
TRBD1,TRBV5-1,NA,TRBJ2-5,CASSQPGTGGETQYF,TGCGCCAGCAGCCAGCCGGGGACAGGGGGGGAGACCCAGTACTTC
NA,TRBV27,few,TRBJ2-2,CASSRVANTGELFF,TGTGCCAGCAGCAGGGTCGCGAACACCGGGGAGCTGTTTTTT
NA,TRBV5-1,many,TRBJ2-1,CASSLAQAYNEQFF,TGCGCCAGCAGCTTGGCCCAGGCGTACAATGAGCAGTTCTTC
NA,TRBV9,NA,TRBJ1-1,CASSVGQGRGKNTEAFF,TGTGCCAGCAGCGTTGGGCAGGGAAGGGGAAAAAACACTGAAGCTTTCTTT
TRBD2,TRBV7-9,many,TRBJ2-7,CASSSGTSGSYEQYF,TGTGCCAGCAGCTCCGGCACTAGCGGCTCCTACGAGCAGTACTTC
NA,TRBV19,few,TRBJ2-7,CASNSPGRGYEQYF,TGTGCCAGTAACTCACCAGGCAGGGGCTACGAGCAGTACTTC
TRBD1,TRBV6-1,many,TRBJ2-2,CASSRQGGGELFF,TGTGCCAGCAGTCGACAGGGGGGCGGGGAGCTGTTTTTT
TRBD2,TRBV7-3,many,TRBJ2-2,CASSLSSAGGPGNTGELFF,TGTGCCAGCAGTCTTTCTTCGGCGGGAGGGCCGGGTAACACCGGGGAGCTGTTTTTT
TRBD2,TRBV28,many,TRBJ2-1,CASGLTSGSSSYNEQFF,TGTGCCAGCGGCTTGACTAGCGGGTCTAGCTCCTACAATGAGCAGTTCTTC
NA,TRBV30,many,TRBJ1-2,CAWSVGGKYTF,TGTGCCTGGAGTGTAGGGGGGAAATACACCTTC
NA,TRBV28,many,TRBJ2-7,CASSLSGQGLGEQYF,TGTGCCAGCAGTTTATCCGGGCAGGGCTTGGGGGAGCAGTACTTC
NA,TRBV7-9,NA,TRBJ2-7,CASSLGDPQSYEQYF,TGTGCCAGCAGCTTAGGGGATCCCCAATCCTACGAGCAGTACTTC
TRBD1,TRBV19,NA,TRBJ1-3,CASSSQGPSSGNTIYF,TGTGCCAGTAGTTCACAGGGGCCGAGCTCTGGAAACACCATATATTTT
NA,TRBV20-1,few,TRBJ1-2,CSASDRESLGYTF,TGCAGTGCTAGTGATAGGGAATCTCTCGGCTACACCTTC
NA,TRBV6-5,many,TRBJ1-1,CASSYGGETEAFF,TGTGCCAGCAGTTACGGGGGGGAGACTGAAGCTTTCTTT
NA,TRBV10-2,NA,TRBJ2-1,CASMGDGFSEQFF,TGCGCCAGCATGGGGGACGGTTTCAGTGAGCAGTTCTTC
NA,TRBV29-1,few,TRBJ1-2,CSAATPPGGYTF,TGCAGCGCTGCGACCCCTCCAGGAGGCTACACCTTC
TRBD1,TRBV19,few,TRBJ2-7,CASSHPRGPSYEQYF,TGTGCCAGTAGCCACCCCAGGGGGCCCTCCTACGAGCAGTACTTC
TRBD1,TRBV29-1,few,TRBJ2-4,CSVARQGASNIQYF,TGCAGCGTTGCCAGACAGGGGGCCTCAAACATTCAGTACTTC
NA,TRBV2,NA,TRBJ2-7,CASSGWGVDEQYF,TGTGCCAGCAGTGGCTGGGGGGTAGACGAGCAGTACTTC
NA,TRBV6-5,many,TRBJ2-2,CASSYSGDGLPLWDTGELFF,TGTGCCAGCAGTTACTCAGGAGACGGTTTACCATTGTGGGACACCGGGGAGCTGTTTTTT
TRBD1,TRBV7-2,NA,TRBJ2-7,CASSVGQGRDEQYF,TGTGCCAGCAGCGTCGGACAGGGCAGGGACGAGCAGTACTTC
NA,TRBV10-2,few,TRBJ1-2,CASSPWDLYGYTF,TGCGCCAGCAGTCCCTGGGACCTCTATGGCTACACCTTC
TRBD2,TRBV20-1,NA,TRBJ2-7,CSAPRLAGGGEQYF,TGCAGTGCGCCAAGACTAGCGGGAGGAGGCGAGCAGTACTTC
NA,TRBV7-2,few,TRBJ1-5,CASSLDLGAFQPQHF,TGTGCCAGCAGCTTAGATTTGGGGGCGTTTCAGCCCCAGCATTTT
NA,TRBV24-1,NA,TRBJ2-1,CATSDWNPWNEQFF,TGTGCCACCAGTGATTGGAACCCTTGGAATGAGCAGTTCTTC
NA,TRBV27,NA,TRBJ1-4,CASSNLMGEKLFF,TGTGCCAGCAGCAATCTAATGGGGGAAAAACTGTTTTTT
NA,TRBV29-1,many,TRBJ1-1,CSVERQGNTEAFF,TGCAGCGTTGAAAGGCAGGGCAACACTGAAGCTTTCTTT
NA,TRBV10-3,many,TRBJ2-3,CAISVSRTDTQYF,TGTGCCATCAGTGTTTCGAGGACAGATACGCAGTATTTT
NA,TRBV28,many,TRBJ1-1,CASHSPNTEAFF,TGTGCCAGCCATAGCCCGAACACTGAAGCTTTCTTT
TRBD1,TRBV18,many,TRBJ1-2,CASSNTRTGDGYTF,TGTGCCAGCTCGAACACCCGGACAGGGGACGGCTACACCTTC
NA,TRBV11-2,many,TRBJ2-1,CASSLEGWEQYNEQFF,TGTGCCAGCAGCTTAGAGGGGTGGGAGCAATACAATGAGCAGTTCTTC
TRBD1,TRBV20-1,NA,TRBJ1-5,CSAKDRVGQPQHF,TGCAGTGCTAAAGACAGGGTAGGTCAGCCCCAGCATTTT
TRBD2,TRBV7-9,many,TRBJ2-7,CASSLGWGGSYEQYF,TGTGCCAGCAGCTTAGGGTGGGGGGGCTCCTACGAGCAGTACTTC